What follows are 10 T cell receptor beta chains derived from one specimen sequenced in a study of cytomegalovirus exposure and HLA in healthy donors. Profiling relied on immunoSEQ multiplex PCR, and the TCRdb table lists in-frame clones only, not all of them. The data contain about 140,000 clones, around 88% of them singletons. Source material: PBMCs. The source of these receptors is a woman aged 18-30 years in good health and CMV-seropositive.

The CDR3 DNA reads TGTGCCAGCAGTTTTACAGGGGGCGGTATGAACACTGAAGCTTTCTTT. Translation gives CASSFTGGGMNTEAFF. The V call is TRBV16, the J call TRBJ1-1; 9 bases are shared with TRBD1. The CDR3 covers 16 residues. V gave up 6 bases and J gave up 0 bases; unmatched junction bases: 8. CDR1 is KGHSY and CDR2 is FQNENV in the germline V gene.

This clone appeared a few times. This chain links TRBV2 with TRBJ1-5; unclear D gene. Trimming took 7 bases from V and 0 from J, leaving 7 bases between them. The germline CDR1 and CDR2 sequences are SNHLY and FYNNEI. The CDR3 length is 13 residues. The CDR3 protein is CASMSISNQPQHF. The CDR3 DNA reads TGTGCCAGCATGTCCATTAGCAATCAGCCCCAGCATTTT.

The genes are TRBV5-1 and TRBJ2-7; TRBD1 might be the D (6 bases). CDR1 and CDR2 (germline): SGHRS, YFSETQ. CDR3 length equals 13 residues. V dropped 2 bases and J dropped 6 bases, with 12 bases sitting between them. The CDR3 loop is CASSLYQGREQYF. Written as DNA, the CDR3 is TGCGCCAGCAGCTTATACCAGGGGCGCGAGCAGTACTTC.

The chain joins TRBV19 to TRBJ1-5, with unresolved D. The V end was cut by 7 bases, the J end by 6 bases, with 22 bases between. The length of the CDR3 is 16 residues. Germline CDR1 LNHDA, CDR2 SQIVND (reference sequence). As DNA, the CDR3 is TGTGCCAGTACCTCCGAACACACCAGGTATGGTCAGCCCCAGCATTTT. This encodes CASTSEHTRYGQPQHF. Full variable domain (outside the CDR3, taken from reference TRBV19 and TRBJ1-5): DGGITQSPKYLFRKEGQNVTLSCEQNLNHDAMYWYRQDPGQGLRLIYYSQIVNDFQKGDIAEGYSVSREKKESFPLTVTSAQKNPTAFYLCASTSEHTRYGQPQHFGDGTRLSIL.

The chain combines TRBV7-9 with TRBJ2-7, with D tentatively TRBD1 (6 bases). The V and J ends lost 4 bases and 7 bases respectively, with 26 bases between them. Germline values: CDR1 SEHNR, CDR2 FQNEAQ (reference sequence). The CDR3 has 17 amino acids. DNA of the CDR3: TGTGCCAGCAGCTATCGAGGGGGTTATCCCCAAGTTCGGGAGCAGTACTTC. It yields the protein CASSYRGGYPQVREQYF.

The chain joins TRBV7-2 to TRBJ1-4; TRBD1 matches 9 bases. CDR1 and CDR2 from the germline V gene are SGHTA and FQGNSA. This CDR3 comprises 15 residues. The junction had 1 base not matched to a gene; V was cut back by 1 base and J by 4 bases. CDR3 protein: CASSLGGQGNEKLFF. CDR3 nucleotide sequence: TGTGCCAGCAGCTTAGGGGGACAGGGTAATGAAAAACTGTTTTTT.

This chain uses TRBV27 with TRBJ1-2, with 7 positions matching TRBD1. The germline V gene encodes CDR1 MNHEY and CDR2 SMNVEV (reference sequence). Trimming at V came to 6 bases and at J to 4 bases, leaving 11 bases not matched to a gene. CDR3 length equals 15 residues. The CDR3 spells CASSPQSDRVYGYTF. In DNA, the CDR3 is TGTGCCAGCAGCCCCCAATCCGACAGGGTCTATGGCTACACCTTC.

The chain uses TRBV13 and TRBJ1-1; D not certain. Trimming pared 6 bases from V and 1 base from J, leaving 15 bases between. Germline assignment: CDR1 PRHDT and CDR2 FYEKMQ (reference sequence). The CDR3 loop spans 15 amino acids. This chain's CDR3 is CASREGFGKNTEAFF. The CDR3 DNA reads as TGTGCCAGCAGGGAGGGATTCGGTAAGAACACTGAAGCTTTCTTT. The whole variable domain, filled in from reference TRBV13 and TRBJ1-1, reads AAGVIQSPRHLIKEKRETATLKCYPIPRHDTVYWYQQGPGQDPQFLISFYEKMQSDKGSIPDRFSAQQFSDYHSELNMSSLELGDSALYFCASREGFGKNTEAFFGQGTRLTVV.

This sequence joins TRBV9 and TRBJ2-3, with 7 nucleotides matching TRBD2. Germline V gives CDR1 SGDLS, CDR2 YYNGEE. The CDR3 has 15 amino acids. V trimming: 3 bases; J trimming: 2 bases; junction bases outside the gene matches: 6. The CDR3 coding sequence is TGTGCCAGCAGCGAGTTCCGGGACTACACAGATACGCAGTATTTT. It is translated as CASSEFRDYTDTQYF.

The gene calls are TRBV5-1 and TRBJ1-1; TRBD1 agrees at 11 bases. The CDR3 has 14 residues. CDR1 and CDR2 from the germline V gene are SGHRS and YFSETQ. The ends lost 4 bases at V and 7 bases at J; junction bases unmatched: 6. CDR3 protein: CASSGGQGVNEAFF. The DNA of the CDR3 is TGCGCCAGCAGCGGGGGACAGGGGGTGAATGAAGCTTTCTTT.